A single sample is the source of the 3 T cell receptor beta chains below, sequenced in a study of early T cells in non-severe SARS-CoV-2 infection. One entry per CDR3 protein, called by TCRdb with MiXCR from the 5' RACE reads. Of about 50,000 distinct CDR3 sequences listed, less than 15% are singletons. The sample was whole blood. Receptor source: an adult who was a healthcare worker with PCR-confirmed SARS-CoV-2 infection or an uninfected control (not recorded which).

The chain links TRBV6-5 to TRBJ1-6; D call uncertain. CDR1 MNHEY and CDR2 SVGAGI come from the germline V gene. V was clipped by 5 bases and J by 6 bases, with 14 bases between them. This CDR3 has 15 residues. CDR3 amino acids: CASSKQTGPNSPLHF. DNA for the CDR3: TGTGCCAGCAGTAAACAGACCGGGCCTAATTCACCCCTCCACTTT.

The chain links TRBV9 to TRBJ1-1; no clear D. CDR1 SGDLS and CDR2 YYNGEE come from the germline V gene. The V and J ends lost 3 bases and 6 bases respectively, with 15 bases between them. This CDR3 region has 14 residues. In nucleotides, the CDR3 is TGTGCCAGCAGCGCACCCGGAAATGGGGCTGAAGCTTTCTTT. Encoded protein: CASSAPGNGAEAFF.

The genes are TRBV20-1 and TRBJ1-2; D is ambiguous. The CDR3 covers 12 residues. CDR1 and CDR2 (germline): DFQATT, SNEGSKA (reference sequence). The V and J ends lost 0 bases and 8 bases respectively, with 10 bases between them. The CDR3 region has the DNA TGCAGTGCTAGAGAGCCCTTTGGAGGCTACACCTTC. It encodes CSAREPFGGYTF.